This T cell receptor (beta chain) was sequenced during a study of blood T cells in healthy people across ages. Study-level findings and limits: Diversity estimates drawn from one million T cells were deemed underestimates.

Each sample yielded at least 6 million isolated PBMCs. Total RNA extracted from each sample amounted to at least 6 micrograms. In this sample, this clonotype turned up a few times. The antigen is undetermined. Germline V CDR1 and CDR2: DFQATT, SNEGSKA (reference sequence). V dropped 3 bases and J dropped 4; count of bases not matched to a gene: 8. The CDR3 spans 15 residues. Using a J-beta primer mix together with a sample-barcoded 5' primer, a second PCR was run for about 6 to 11 cycles. TCRdb re-called the 5' RACE reads through MiXCR, storing one row per CDR3 protein. The sample includes hundreds of thousands of distinct CDR3 sequences, roughly three fifths of them seen just once.

V gene TRBV20-1 combines with J gene TRBJ2-5; 10 positions agree with TRBD2. This sequence was found in a man aged 35-49 years in good health. Sequences were obtained from blood. CDR3 region: CSARGASGSGETQYF. The CDR3, as DNA: TGCAGTGCTAGGGGGGCTAGCGGGAGTGGAGAGACCCAGTACTTC.